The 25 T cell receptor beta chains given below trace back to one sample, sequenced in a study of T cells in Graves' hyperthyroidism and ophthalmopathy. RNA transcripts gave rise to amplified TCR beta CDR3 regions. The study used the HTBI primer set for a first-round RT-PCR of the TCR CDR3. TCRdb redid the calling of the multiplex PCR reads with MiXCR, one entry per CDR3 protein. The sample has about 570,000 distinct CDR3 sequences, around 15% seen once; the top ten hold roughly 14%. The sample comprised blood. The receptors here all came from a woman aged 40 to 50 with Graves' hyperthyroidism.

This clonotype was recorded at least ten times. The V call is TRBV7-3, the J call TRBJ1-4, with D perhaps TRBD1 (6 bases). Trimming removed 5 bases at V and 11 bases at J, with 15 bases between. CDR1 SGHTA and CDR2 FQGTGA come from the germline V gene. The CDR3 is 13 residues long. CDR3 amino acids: CASSESTGGKLFF. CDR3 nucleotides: TGTGCCAGCAGCGAATCGACAGGCGGGAAACTGTTTTTT.

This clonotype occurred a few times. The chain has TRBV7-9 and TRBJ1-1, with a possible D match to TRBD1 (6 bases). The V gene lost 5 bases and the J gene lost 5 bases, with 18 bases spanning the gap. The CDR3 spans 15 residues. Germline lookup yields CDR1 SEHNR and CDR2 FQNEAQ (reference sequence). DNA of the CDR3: TGTGCCAGCAGCCCATCGGGCGGAGGGGGAACTGAAGCTTTCTTT. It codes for CASSPSGGGGTEAFF.

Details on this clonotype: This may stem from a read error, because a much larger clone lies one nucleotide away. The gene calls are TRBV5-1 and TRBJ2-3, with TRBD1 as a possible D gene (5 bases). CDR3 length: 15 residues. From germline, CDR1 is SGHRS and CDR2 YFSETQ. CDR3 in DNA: TGTGCCAGCAGCTTGGGTAGGGGATTCACAGATACGCAGTATTTT. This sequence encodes CASSLGRGFTDTQYF.

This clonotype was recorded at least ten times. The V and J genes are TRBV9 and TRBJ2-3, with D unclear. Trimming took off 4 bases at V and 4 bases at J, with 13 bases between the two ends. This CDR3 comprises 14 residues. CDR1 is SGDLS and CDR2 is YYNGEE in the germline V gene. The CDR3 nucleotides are TGTGCCAGCAGCCCGCTTAGATTAGCAGATACGCAGTATTTT. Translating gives CASSPLRLADTQYF. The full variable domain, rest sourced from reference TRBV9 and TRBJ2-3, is DSGVTQTPKHLITATGQRVTLRCSPRSGDLSVYWYQQSLDQGLQFLIQYYNGEERAKGNILERFSAQQFPDLHSELNLSSLELGDSALYFCASSPLRLADTQYFGPGTRLTVL.

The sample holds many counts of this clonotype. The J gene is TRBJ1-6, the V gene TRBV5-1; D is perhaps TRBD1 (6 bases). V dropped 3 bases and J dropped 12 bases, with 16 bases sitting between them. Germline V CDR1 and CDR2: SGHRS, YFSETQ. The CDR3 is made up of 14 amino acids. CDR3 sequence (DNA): TGCGCCAGCAGCTCAACAGGGAGATTATTACCCCTCCACTTT. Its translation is CASSSTGRLLPLHF.

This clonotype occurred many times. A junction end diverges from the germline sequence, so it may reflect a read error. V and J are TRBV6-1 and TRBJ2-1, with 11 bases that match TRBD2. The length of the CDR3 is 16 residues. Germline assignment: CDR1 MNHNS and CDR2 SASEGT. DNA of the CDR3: TGTGCCAGCAGTGAAAGGGGACTAGCGGTCTACACTGAGCAGTTCTTC. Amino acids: CASSERGLAVYTEQFF.

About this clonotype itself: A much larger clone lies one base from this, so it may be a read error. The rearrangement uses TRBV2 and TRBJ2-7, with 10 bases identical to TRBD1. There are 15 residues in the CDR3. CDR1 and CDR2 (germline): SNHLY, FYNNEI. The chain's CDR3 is CVSSIGQGVPYEQYF. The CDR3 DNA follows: TGTGTCAGCAGTATAGGACAGGGGGTGCCCTACGAGCAGTACTTC.

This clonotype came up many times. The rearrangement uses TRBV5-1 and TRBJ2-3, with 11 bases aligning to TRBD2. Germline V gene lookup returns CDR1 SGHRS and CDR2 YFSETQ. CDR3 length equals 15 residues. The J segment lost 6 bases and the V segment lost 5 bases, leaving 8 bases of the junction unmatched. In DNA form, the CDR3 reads TGCGCCAGCAGTTATTATAGCGGGAGGGCTGATACGCAGTATTTT. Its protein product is CASSYYSGRADTQYF.

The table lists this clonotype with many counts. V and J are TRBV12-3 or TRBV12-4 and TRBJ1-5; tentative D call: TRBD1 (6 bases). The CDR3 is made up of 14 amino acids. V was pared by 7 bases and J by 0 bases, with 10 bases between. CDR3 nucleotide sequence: TGTGCCAGCACGGACAGTTATAGCAATCAGCCCCAGCATTTT. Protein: CASTDSYSNQPQHF.

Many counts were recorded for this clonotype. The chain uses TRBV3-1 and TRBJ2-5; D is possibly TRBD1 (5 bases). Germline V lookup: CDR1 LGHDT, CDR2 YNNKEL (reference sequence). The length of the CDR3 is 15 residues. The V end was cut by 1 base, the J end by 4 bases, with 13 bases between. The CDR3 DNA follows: TGTGCCAGCAGCCAAGGGGGCCCCCCGGCAGAGACCCAGTACTTC. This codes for CASSQGGPPAETQYF.

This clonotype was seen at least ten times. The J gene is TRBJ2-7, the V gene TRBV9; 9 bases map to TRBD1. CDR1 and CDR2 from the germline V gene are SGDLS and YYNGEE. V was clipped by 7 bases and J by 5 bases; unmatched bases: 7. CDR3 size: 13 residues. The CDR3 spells CASSRTGENEQYF. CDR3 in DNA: TGTGCCAGCTCGAGGACAGGGGAAAACGAGCAGTACTTC.

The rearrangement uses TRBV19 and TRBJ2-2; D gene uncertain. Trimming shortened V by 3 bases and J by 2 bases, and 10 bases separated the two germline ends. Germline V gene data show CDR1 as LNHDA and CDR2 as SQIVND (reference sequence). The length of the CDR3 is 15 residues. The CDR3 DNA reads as TGTGCCAGTAGTATGGGCCAGGCAAACACCGGGGAGCTGTTTTTT. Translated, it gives CASSMGQANTGELFF.

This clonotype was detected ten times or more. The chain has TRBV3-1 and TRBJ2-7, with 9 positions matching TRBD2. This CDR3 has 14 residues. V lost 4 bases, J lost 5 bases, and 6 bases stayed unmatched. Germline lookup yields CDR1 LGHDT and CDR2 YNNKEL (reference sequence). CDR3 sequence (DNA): TGTGCCAGCAGCCTAGCGGGAGTGGCCCACGAGCAGTACTTC. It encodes CASSLAGVAHEQYF.

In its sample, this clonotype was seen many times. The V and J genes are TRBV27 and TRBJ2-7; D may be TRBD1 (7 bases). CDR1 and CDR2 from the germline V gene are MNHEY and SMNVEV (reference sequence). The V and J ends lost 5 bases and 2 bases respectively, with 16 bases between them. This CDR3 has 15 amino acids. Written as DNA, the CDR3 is TGTGCCAGCAGTACCCGACAGGGAGGAACCTACGAGCAGTACTTC. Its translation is CASSTRQGGTYEQYF.

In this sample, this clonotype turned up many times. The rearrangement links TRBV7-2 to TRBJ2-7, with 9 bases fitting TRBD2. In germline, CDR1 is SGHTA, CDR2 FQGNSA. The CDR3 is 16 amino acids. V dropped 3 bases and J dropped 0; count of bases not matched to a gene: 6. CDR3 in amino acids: CASSFASGDPSYEQYF. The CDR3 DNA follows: TGTGCCAGCAGCTTCGCTAGCGGGGACCCCTCCTACGAGCAGTACTTC.

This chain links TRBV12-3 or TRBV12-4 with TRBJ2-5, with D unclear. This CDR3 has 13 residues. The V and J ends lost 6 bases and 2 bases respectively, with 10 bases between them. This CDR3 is CASRSGSQETQYF. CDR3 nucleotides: TGTGCCAGCAGGTCTGGGTCTCAAGAGACCCAGTACTTC.

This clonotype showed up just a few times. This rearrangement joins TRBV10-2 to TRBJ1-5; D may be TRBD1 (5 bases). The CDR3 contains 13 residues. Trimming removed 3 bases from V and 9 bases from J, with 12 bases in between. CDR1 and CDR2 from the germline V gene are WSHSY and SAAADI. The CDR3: CASSEGDWGPQHF. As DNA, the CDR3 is TGCGCCAGCAGTGAAGGGGACTGGGGGCCCCAGCATTTT.

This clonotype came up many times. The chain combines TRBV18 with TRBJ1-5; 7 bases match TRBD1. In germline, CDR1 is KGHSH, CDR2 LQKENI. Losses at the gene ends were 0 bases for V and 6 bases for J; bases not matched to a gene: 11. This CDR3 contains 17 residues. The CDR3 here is CASSPPSGGSMGQPQHF. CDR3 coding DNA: TGTGCCAGCTCACCACCATCAGGGGGATCGATGGGTCAGCCCCAGCATTTT.

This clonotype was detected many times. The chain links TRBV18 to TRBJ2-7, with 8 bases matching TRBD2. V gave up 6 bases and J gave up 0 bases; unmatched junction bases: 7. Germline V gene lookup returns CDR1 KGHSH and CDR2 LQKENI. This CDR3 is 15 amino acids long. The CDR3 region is CASSTGGVSSYEQYF. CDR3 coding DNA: TGTGCCAGCTCGACCGGGGGGGTGAGCTCCTACGAGCAGTACTTC.

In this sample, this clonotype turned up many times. The chain's CDR3 is CASSSGQGGLPEAFF. The CDR3 coding sequence is TGTGCCAGCAGCTCCGGACAGGGTGGGCTCCCTGAAGCTTTCTTT. The chain joins TRBV5-8 to TRBJ1-1, with TRBD1 identical over 8 bases. This CDR3 spans 15 amino acids. The germline V gene encodes CDR1 SGHTS and CDR2 YDEGEE. V lost 3 bases to trimming and J lost 6 bases; unmatched junction nucleotides: 10. The full variable domain, rest sourced from reference TRBV5-8 and TRBJ1-1, is EAGVTQSPTHLIKTRGQQATLRCSPISGHTSVYWYQQALGLGLQFLLWYDEGEERNRGNFPPRFSGRQFPNYSSELNVNALELEDSALYLCASSSGQGGLPEAFFGQGTRLTVV.

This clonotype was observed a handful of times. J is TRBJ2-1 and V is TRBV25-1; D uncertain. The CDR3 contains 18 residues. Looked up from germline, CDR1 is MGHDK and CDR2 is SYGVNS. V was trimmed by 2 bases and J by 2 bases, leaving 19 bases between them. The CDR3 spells CASSEAAGRASTYNEQFF. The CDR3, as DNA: TGTGCCAGCAGTGAAGCAGCAGGACGTGCATCAACCTACAATGAGCAGTTCTTC.

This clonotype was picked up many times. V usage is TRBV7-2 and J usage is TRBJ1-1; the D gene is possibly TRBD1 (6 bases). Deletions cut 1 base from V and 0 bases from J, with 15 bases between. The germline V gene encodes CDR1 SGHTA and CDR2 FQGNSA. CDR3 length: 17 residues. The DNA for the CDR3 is TGTGCCAGCAGCTTAGTAGGCGGGACACTCATGAACACTGAAGCTTTCTTT. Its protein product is CASSLVGGTLMNTEAFF.

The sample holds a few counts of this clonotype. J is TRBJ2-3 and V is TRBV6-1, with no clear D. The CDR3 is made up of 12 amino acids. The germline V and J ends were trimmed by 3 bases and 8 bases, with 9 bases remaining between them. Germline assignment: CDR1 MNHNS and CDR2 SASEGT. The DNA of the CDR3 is TGTGCCAGCAGTGAGTTGACACCTACGCAGTATTTT. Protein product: CASSELTPTQYF.

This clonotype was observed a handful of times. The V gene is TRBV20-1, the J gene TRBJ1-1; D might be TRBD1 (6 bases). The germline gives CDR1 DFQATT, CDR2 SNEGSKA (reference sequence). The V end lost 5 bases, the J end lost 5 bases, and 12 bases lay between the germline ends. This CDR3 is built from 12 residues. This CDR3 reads CSAAVDSTEAFF. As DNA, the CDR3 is TGCAGTGCTGCTGTGGACAGTACTGAAGCTTTCTTT.

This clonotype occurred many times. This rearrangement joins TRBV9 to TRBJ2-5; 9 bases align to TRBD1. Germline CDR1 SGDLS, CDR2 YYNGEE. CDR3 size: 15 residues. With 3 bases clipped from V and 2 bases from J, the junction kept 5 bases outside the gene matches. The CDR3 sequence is CASSDPGQGQETQYF. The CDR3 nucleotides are TGTGCCAGCAGCGATCCGGGACAGGGACAAGAGACCCAGTACTTC. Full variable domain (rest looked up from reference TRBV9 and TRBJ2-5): DSGVTQTPKHLITATGQRVTLRCSPRSGDLSVYWYQQSLDQGLQFLIQYYNGEERAKGNILERFSAQQFPDLHSELNLSSLELGDSALYFCASSDPGQGQETQYFGPGTRLLVL.